One T cell receptor (beta chain) is described in this entry. Its target is not known. V lost 6 bases, J lost 0 bases, and 15 bases lay in between. Germline V gene lookup returns CDR1 MNHEY and CDR2 SVGEGT. The length of the CDR3 is 16 residues. The source of the sample is a study of T cell responses to AZD1222 COVID-19 vaccine. Overall study results and limits: Possibly, clonal diversity was underestimated; donors were largely white British and included more females.

The assay was immunoSEQ multiplex PCR, and TCRdb's table has in-frame clones only and misses some. Of around 99,000 clones in the sample, 87% were seen once. Specimen: peripheral blood, collected on day 0 of AZD1222 vaccination. This sequence joins TRBV6-2 or TRBV6-3 and TRBJ1-3; possibly TRBD1 for D (6 bases). This sequence originates from an adult in good health. In DNA form, the CDR3 reads TGTGCCAGCAGCCAGGGGAAAACGAGCTCTGGAAACACCATATATTTT. This translates into CASSQGKTSSGNTIYF.